Presented here are 24 T cell receptor beta chains from one specimen sequenced in a study of human T cells and chemical hapten exposure. The time point denotes: pre-sensitization, week 0. As to treatment: therapeutic diphenylcyclopropenone sensitization with weekly scalp DPC. TCRdb reanalysed the RACE reads using MiXCR and keeps one entry per CDR3 protein. The profile covers approximately 370,000 distinct CDR3 sequences, with around 5.5% appearing a single time and more than 8% taken by the ten largest. Material: whole blood, obtained in connection with sensitization to the hapten diphenylcyclopropenone (DPC). The source is a woman between 18 and 29 years old with alopecia areata. Some clones in this sample may be carry-over from other donors' samples.

Many counts were recorded for this clonotype. V gene TRBV7-3 combines with J gene TRBJ1-1; no clear D. CDR1 SGHTA and CDR2 FQGTGA come from the germline V gene. Trimming left V 1 base short and J 1 base short, with 7 bases between. CDR3 length: 14 residues. The CDR3 reads CASSLNGGNTEAFF. As DNA, the CDR3 is TGTGCCAGCAGCTTAAATGGCGGGAACACTGAAGCTTTCTTT.

The table lists this clonotype with a few counts. The chain carries TRBV29-1 and TRBJ1-4; no clear D gene. With 5 bases removed from V and 5 bases from J, the gap between germline ends came to 9 bases. CDR3 length: 12 amino acids. Germline lookup yields CDR1 SQVTM and CDR2 ANQGSEA. DNA for the CDR3: TGCAGCGTTTCGGACGGGAATGAAAAACTGTTTTTT. Translation gives CSVSDGNEKLFF.

This chain uses TRBV6-2 or TRBV6-3 with TRBJ1-5; TRBD1 aligns across 8 bases. The trim removed 0 bases at V and 7 bases at J, leaving 5 bases unmatched. CDR1 is MNHEY and CDR2 is SVGEGT in the germline V gene. The CDR3 contains 15 residues. CDR3 nucleotides: TGTGCCAGCAGTTACTCGGAACAGGGGGGCCAGCCCCAGCATTTT. This encodes CASSYSEQGGQPQHF.

This clonotype has a count of ten or more. The rearrangement links TRBV7-9 to TRBJ2-5; 11 nucleotides match TRBD2. The CDR3 covers 15 residues. The ends lost 5 bases at V and 1 base at J; junction bases unmatched: 3. Germline CDR1 is SEHNR and CDR2 is FQNEAQ (reference sequence). This chain's CDR3 is CASSVTSGGQETQYF. The CDR3 bases are TGTGCCAGCAGCGTAACTAGCGGGGGCCAAGAGACCCAGTACTTC.

The CDR3 loop is CASSVAGANVLTF. The CDR3 DNA reads TGTGCCAGTTCGGTTGCCGGGGCCAACGTCCTGACTTTC. The chain uses TRBV12-3 or TRBV12-4 and TRBJ2-6; D is undetermined. The ends were cut back, 9 bases at V and 4 bases at J, with 10 bases in the middle. There are 13 residues in the CDR3.

The gene calls are TRBV12-3 or TRBV12-4 and TRBJ1-1; D might be TRBD1 (5 bases). The CDR3 has 14 amino acids. Trimming shortened V by 3 bases and J by 1 base, and 9 bases separated the two germline ends. The CDR3 DNA reads as TGTGCCAGCAGTTTTTACAGGCAGAACACTGAAGCTTTCTTT. The encoded protein is CASSFYRQNTEAFF.

V gene TRBV5-6 combines with J gene TRBJ2-7; TRBD1 matches at 7 bases. In germline, CDR1 is SGHDT, CDR2 YYEEEE. CDR3 length: 14 amino acids. V lost 4 bases, J lost 3 bases, and 7 bases stayed unmatched. The CDR3 sequence: CASSPPGQNYEQYF. In DNA, the CDR3 is TGTGCCAGCAGCCCACCGGGACAGAACTACGAGCAGTACTTC.

This clonotype was found many times. The chain recombines TRBV3-1 with TRBJ1-5; tentatively, D is TRBD1 (6 bases). Trimming removed 1 base from V and 7 bases from J, with 11 bases in between. CDR1 and CDR2 (germline): LGHDT, YNNKEL (reference sequence). The CDR3 spans 14 residues. This CDR3 is CASSQGSQGQPQHF. The CDR3 DNA sequence: TGTGCCAGCAGCCAAGGTAGCCAGGGGCAGCCCCAGCATTTT.

This clonotype was found many times. This rearrangement joins TRBV29-1 to TRBJ1-6; 7 bases agree with TRBD1. V gave up 3 bases and J gave up 11 bases; unmatched junction bases: 7. Germline CDR1 is SQVTM and CDR2 is ANQGSEA. The CDR3 has 13 residues. The CDR3 protein is CSVETAGGPPLHF. The CDR3 DNA reads TGCAGCGTTGAGACGGCAGGGGGGCCACCCCTCCACTTT.

This clonotype was observed a handful of times. The chain joins TRBV20-1 to TRBJ1-1, with D maybe TRBD1 (6 bases). Between the trimmed V and J ends, which lost 3 bases and 6 bases, there was a span of 17 bases. Germline V lookup: CDR1 DFQATT, CDR2 SNEGSKA (reference sequence). The CDR3 covers 14 residues. The CDR3 here is CSASKSRGQPEAFF. Here the CDR3 DNA reads TGCAGTGCTAGTAAGTCGCGGGGGCAGCCTGAAGCTTTCTTT.

This clonotype was seen a few times. V usage is TRBV7-6 and J usage is TRBJ1-6; TRBD1 agrees at 7 bases. Trimming cost V 5 bases and J 6 bases; bases outside gene matches: 19. The CDR3 extends over 19 amino acids. The V gene's germline CDR1 is SGHVS and CDR2 FNYEAQ. Here the CDR3 reads CASSPSVGPTAGGNSPLHF. In DNA form, the CDR3 reads TGTGCCAGCAGCCCAAGTGTGGGGCCCACGGCAGGGGGTAATTCACCCCTCCACTTT.

This chain connects TRBV11-3 to TRBJ1-1, with TRBD1 matching 9 bases. Looked up from germline, CDR1 is SGHNT and CDR2 is YENEEA. The CDR3 contains 19 residues. V lost 5 bases and J lost 7; bases outside the gene matches: 23. In nucleotides, the CDR3 is TGTGCCAGCAGCACAAGAATTCGACTCCCGGGACAGGGTAGGGGTGAAGCTTTCTTT. It codes for CASSTRIRLPGQGRGEAFF.

In this sample, this clonotype turned up many times. CDR3 residues: CASSPGQGIHNEQFF. In nucleotides, the CDR3 is TGTGCCAGCTCACCGGGACAGGGGATCCACAATGAGCAGTTCTTC. The chain has TRBV18 and TRBJ2-1, with 10 bases matching TRBD1. With V trimmed by 3 bases and J by 5 bases, 4 bases remained unmatched. This CDR3 is 15 amino acids long. The germline gives CDR1 KGHSH, CDR2 LQKENI.

There are a few counts of this clonotype. The rearrangement links TRBV6-5 to TRBJ2-3; possibly TRBD1 for D (6 bases). V was cut by 6 bases and J by 8 bases, with 21 bases left in between. Per germline, CDR1 MNHEY and CDR2 SVGAGI. The CDR3 totals 15 residues. CDR3 in amino acids: CASRYREDVWSTQYF. For the CDR3, the DNA is TGTGCCAGCAGATACAGGGAAGACGTGTGGAGTACGCAGTATTTT.

This clonotype was detected a few times. The chain combines TRBV6-2 or TRBV6-3 with TRBJ2-1; 9 positions match TRBD2. The CDR3 has 20 amino acids. J gave up 9 bases and V 6 bases, and 27 bases lay outside the gene matches. Germline V gene lookup returns CDR1 MNHEY and CDR2 SVGEGT. The CDR3 sequence: CASRNLVAGARYIGRGEQFF. The CDR3 DNA reads as TGTGCCAGCAGAAACTTGGTAGCGGGGGCTCGGTACATAGGTCGCGGTGAGCAGTTCTTC.

The gene calls are TRBV11-2 and TRBJ1-5, with 9 bases matching TRBD1. J lost 7 bases, V lost 1 base, and 2 bases had no gene match. Germline V gene data show CDR1 as SGHAT and CDR2 as FQNNGV. This CDR3 contains 14 residues. In DNA form, the CDR3 reads TGTGCCAGCAGCTTAGCGGACAGGGGACAGCCCCAGCATTTT. It translates to CASSLADRGQPQHF.

The chain couples TRBV3-1 to TRBJ2-2; tentatively, D is TRBD2 (5 bases). The ends were cut back, 4 bases at V and 0 bases at J, with 15 bases in the middle. The CDR3 loop spans 17 amino acids. Germline V gives CDR1 LGHDT, CDR2 YNNKEL (reference sequence). CDR3 sequence: CASSPGRWGANTGELFF. CDR3 coding DNA: TGTGCCAGCAGCCCTGGCCGTTGGGGAGCGAACACCGGGGAGCTGTTTTTT.

About this clonotype: A much more abundant neighbour one base away suggests this may be a read error. The CDR3 here is CASSETTDTQYF. CDR3 DNA: TGTGCCAGCAGTGAAACCACAGATACGCAGTATTTT. This chain joins TRBV6-6 and TRBJ2-3; D is unclear. The CDR3 is 12 amino acids. Deletions cut 5 bases from V and 2 bases from J, with 5 bases between. Germline loops: CDR1 MNHNY, CDR2 SVGAGI (reference sequence).

Many counts were recorded for this clonotype. At one end the junction does not follow the germline gene, possibly because of a read error. The chain couples TRBV2 to TRBJ1-1; D is uncertain. Germline V CDR1 and CDR2: SNHLY, FYNNEI. The CDR3 contains 13 residues. The CDR3 coding sequence is TGCGCCAGCAGCGTTCGGCTGAACACTGAAGCTTTCTTT. Translated: CASSVRLNTEAFF.

The table lists this clonotype with many counts. V is TRBV6-1 and J is TRBJ1-5, with 7 bases identical to TRBD1. V lost 10 bases, J lost 4 bases, and 7 bases stayed unmatched. Germline V CDR1 and CDR2: MNHNS, SASEGT. The CDR3 has 13 amino acids. The CDR3 DNA reads TGTGCCAACAGCCAGGGGGGGAATCAGCCCCAGCATTTT. Amino acids: CANSQGGNQPQHF.

This clonotype has just a few counts. The rearrangement links TRBV28 to TRBJ1-2; 11 bases map to TRBD1. J was trimmed by 0 bases and V by 3 bases; bases with no gene match: 3. CDR1 MDHEN and CDR2 SYDVKM come from the germline V gene. CDR3 length: 16 residues. The CDR3 protein is CASSFPGQGANYGYTF. The CDR3 DNA follows: TGTGCCAGCAGTTTTCCGGGACAGGGGGCTAACTATGGCTACACCTTC.

V usage is TRBV5-4 and J usage is TRBJ2-7; 7 positions agree with TRBD1. Per germline, CDR1 SGHNT and CDR2 YYREEE (reference sequence). J lost 4 bases, V lost 0 bases, and 10 bases had no gene match. The CDR3 is made up of 16 amino acids. The CDR3 DNA sequence: TGTGCCAGCAGCTTGGCCGGCTGGACAGGAGTTTACGAGCAGTACTTC. Protein sequence: CASSLAGWTGVYEQYF.

The chain employs TRBV6-2 or TRBV6-3 and TRBJ1-1; possible D gene TRBD1, 5 bases. CDR1 MNHEY and CDR2 SVGEGT come from the germline V gene. This CDR3 has 13 residues. Deletions cut 5 bases from V and 7 bases from J, with 14 bases between. CDR3 bases: TGTGCCAGCAGTCACGGGACCGTACTTGAAGCTTTCTTT. Protein product: CASSHGTVLEAFF.

This clonotype was seen ten or more times. The V gene is TRBV10-3, the J gene TRBJ2-1; 10 positions match TRBD1. The CDR3 is 17 amino acids. After removal of 6 bases from V and 0 bases from J, the junction contained 8 bases not matched to a gene. Per the germline V gene, CDR1 is ENHRY and CDR2 is SYGVKD. CDR3 residues: CAIRSDRGDSSYNEQFF. CDR3 coding DNA: TGTGCCATCAGATCGGACAGGGGGGATAGCTCCTACAATGAGCAGTTCTTC.